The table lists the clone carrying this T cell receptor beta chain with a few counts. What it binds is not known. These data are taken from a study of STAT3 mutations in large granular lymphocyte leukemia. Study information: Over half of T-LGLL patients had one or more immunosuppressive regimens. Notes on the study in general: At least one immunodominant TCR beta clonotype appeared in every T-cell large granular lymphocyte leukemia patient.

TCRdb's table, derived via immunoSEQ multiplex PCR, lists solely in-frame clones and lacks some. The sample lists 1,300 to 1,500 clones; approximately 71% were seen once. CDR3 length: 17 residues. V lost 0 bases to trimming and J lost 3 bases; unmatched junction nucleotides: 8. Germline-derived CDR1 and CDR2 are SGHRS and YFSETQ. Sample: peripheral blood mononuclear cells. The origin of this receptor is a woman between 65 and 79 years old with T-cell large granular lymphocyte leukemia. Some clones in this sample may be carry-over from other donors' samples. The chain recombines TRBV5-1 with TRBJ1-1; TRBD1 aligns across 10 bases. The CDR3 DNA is TGCGCCAGCAGCTTGGAGGGACAGGGGTATGAGGACACTGAAGCTTTCTTT. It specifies CASSLEGQGYEDTEAFF.